The 9 T cell receptor beta chains presented below share a single source sample, sequenced in a study of T cell changes during pregnancy in multiple sclerosis. Only in-frame clones appear in the TCRdb table, and some are missing; sequencing was by immunoSEQ multiplex PCR. Found here are about 67,000 clones, about 91% of them singletons; the top ten hold roughly 1.5%. This material consisted of peripheral blood, taken after pregnancy. The source of these receptors is a female donor with multiple sclerosis, enrolled in a pregnancy study.

V and J are TRBV14 and TRBJ2-3, with 8 bases aligning to TRBD2. This CDR3 comprises 14 residues. Trimming cost V 8 bases and J 4 bases; bases outside gene matches: 8. The V gene's germline CDR1 is SGHDN and CDR2 FVKESK. This CDR3 is CASSKSGRPDTQYF. CDR3 DNA sequence: TGTGCCAGCTCCAAGAGCGGGAGACCAGATACGCAGTATTTT. Full variable domain (missing parts from reference TRBV14 and TRBJ2-3): EAGVTQFPSHSVIEKGQTVTLRCDPISGHDNLYWYRRVMGKEIKFLLHFVKESKQDESGMPNNRFLAERTGGTYSTLKVQPAELEDSGVYFCASSKSGRPDTQYFGPGTRLTVL.

V gene TRBV9 combines with J gene TRBJ2-3, with a possible D match to TRBD1 (6 bases). Germline-derived CDR1 and CDR2 are SGDLS and YYNGEE. Trimming removed 0 bases at V and 4 bases at J, with 15 bases between. The CDR3 has 16 amino acids. CDR3 sequence reads: CASSVGFLAGADTQYF. The CDR3 DNA sequence: TGTGCCAGCAGCGTAGGGTTTCTAGCAGGGGCAGATACGCAGTATTTT.

The chain uses TRBV19 and TRBJ1-2; 7 nucleotides match TRBD1. Germline values: CDR1 LNHDA, CDR2 SQIVND (reference sequence). The V and J ends lost 7 bases and 2 bases, in that order; junction bases with no gene match: 7. The CDR3 length is 14 residues. CDR3 region: CASTLGQANYGYTF. The CDR3 region has the DNA TGTGCCAGTACACTTGGACAGGCCAACTATGGCTACACCTTC.

This rearrangement joins TRBV5-1 to TRBJ2-5; D may be TRBD2 (6 bases). The CDR3 length is 13 residues. Trimming left V 1 base short and J 5 bases short, with 9 bases between. CDR1 is SGHRS and CDR2 is YFSETQ in the germline V gene. CDR3 sequence (DNA): TGCGCCAGCAGCTTGAACCGGGGGGAGACCCAGTACTTC. The encoded protein is CASSLNRGETQYF.

The chain couples TRBV7-2 to TRBJ1-1; perhaps TRBD1 as D (5 bases). This CDR3 has 16 residues. The V gene lost 2 bases and the J gene lost 0 bases, with 13 bases spanning the gap. Germline V gene sequence: CDR1 SGHTA, CDR2 FQGNSA. The CDR3 spells CASSLSAGGVNTEAFF. The CDR3 region has the DNA TGTGCCAGCAGCTTATCGGCCGGGGGGGTGAACACTGAAGCTTTCTTT. The variable domain in full, with the rest retrieved from reference TRBV7-2 and TRBJ1-1, is GAGVSQSPSNKVTEKGKDVELRCDPISGHTALYWYRQSLGQGLEFLIYFQGNSAPDKSGLPSDRFSAERTGGSVSTLTIQRTQQEDSAVYLCASSLSAGGVNTEAFFGQGTRLTVV.

CDR3 nucleotide sequence: TGTGCCAGCAGTGAGGAATCCGGGACTAGTGAGGTAAAGTTCTTC. It encodes CASSEESGTSEVKFF. The chain uses TRBV6-4 and TRBJ2-1, with 8 bases identical to TRBD2. CDR1 MRHNA and CDR2 SNTAGT come from the germline V gene. CDR3 length equals 15 residues. J was trimmed by 14 bases and V by 3 bases; bases with no gene match: 15.

The chain combines TRBV14 with TRBJ2-1, with TRBD2 matching over 8 bases. Germline-derived CDR1 and CDR2 are SGHDN and FVKESK. J lost 1 base, V lost 0 bases, and 8 bases had no gene match. This CDR3 has 18 residues. The CDR3: CASSQDHSGRVSYNEQFF. Written as DNA, the CDR3 is TGTGCCAGCAGCCAAGATCACAGCGGGAGAGTTTCCTACAATGAGCAGTTCTTC.

This clone was seen a single time. The V and J genes are TRBV28 and TRBJ2-5; D gene uncertain. Germline V gene lookup returns CDR1 MDHEN and CDR2 SYDVKM. V was pared by 1 base and J by 1 base, with 10 bases between. The CDR3 spans 15 residues. The CDR3 sequence: CASSLYQAIQETQYF. The CDR3 nucleotides are TGTGCCAGCAGTTTATACCAGGCGATCCAAGAGACCCAGTACTTC.

This chain connects TRBV9 to TRBJ1-5, with 10 bases aligning to TRBD1. The CDR3 spans 14 residues. After removal of 3 bases from V and 5 bases from J, the junction contained 2 bases not matched to a gene. The germline V gene encodes CDR1 SGDLS and CDR2 YYNGEE. The CDR3 coding sequence is TGTGCCAGCAGCGGACAGGGGGCATATCAGCCCCAGCATTTT. This translates into CASSGQGAYQPQHF.